Below are 25 T cell receptor beta chains sequenced from a single sample in a study of T cells after posttransplantation cyclophosphamide. Measured with immunoSEQ multiplex PCR; TCRdb has only the in-frame clones, and not every one. Recorded here are 2,000 to 3,000 clones, none singletons. Cyclophosphamide on days +3 and +4 followed busulfan-fludarabine conditioning and a marrow graft. Here the sequenced sample was PBMCs, taken after an allogeneic stem cell transplant with post-transplant cyclophosphamide. The source is a female patient between 55 and 75 years old who received an allogeneic stem cell transplant from an unrelated donor, was CMV-positive, and had acute GVHD only. Some T cells may be graft donor cells.

In this sample, this clone turned up many times. V is TRBV18 and J is TRBJ1-5; 7 bases fit TRBD1. The CDR3 runs 17 residues. Per germline, CDR1 KGHSH and CDR2 LQKENI. The ends lost 2 bases at V and 0 bases at J; junction bases unmatched: 7. CDR3 sequence: CASSPGPDRDSNQPQHF. Written as DNA, the CDR3 is TGTGCCAGCTCACCAGGGCCTGACAGGGATAGCAATCAGCCCCAGCATTTT.

In this sample, this clone turned up a few times. V is TRBV28 and J is TRBJ1-5; D perhaps matches TRBD1 (6 bases). The V end lost 7 bases, the J end lost 9 bases, and 19 bases lay between the germline ends. From germline, CDR1 is MDHEN and CDR2 SYDVKM. The CDR3 extends over 14 amino acids. This chain's CDR3 is CASKIQGEGSPQHF. The DNA of the CDR3 is TGTGCCAGCAAAATACAGGGCGAAGGATCGCCCCAGCATTTT.

At least ten counts were recorded for this clone. The chain carries TRBV20-1 and TRBJ1-1; D remains ambiguous. The germline gives CDR1 DFQATT, CDR2 SNEGSKA (reference sequence). V was shortened by 5 bases and J by 12 bases, with 13 bases between the two germline ends. The length of the CDR3 is 10 residues. CDR3 in amino acids: CSALDSTTFF. CDR3 DNA sequence: TGCAGTGCTCTTGATAGTACGACTTTCTTT.

This clone was counted ten times or more. The gene calls are TRBV5-4 and TRBJ1-6; D remains unclear. The CDR3 consists of 14 residues. Per germline, CDR1 SGHNT and CDR2 YYREEE (reference sequence). Trimming took off 4 bases at V and 7 bases at J, with 12 bases between the two ends. The CDR3 loop is CASSRRVTNSPLHF. CDR3 bases: TGTGCCAGCAGCCGCCGGGTTACAAATTCACCCCTCCACTTT.

This clone was detected many times. The junction departs from germline at one end; a sequencing error may be responsible. CDR3: CASSFAPGLESVF. The CDR3 nucleotides read TGTGCCAGCAGCTTCGCTCCGGGACTAGAATCCGTCTTC. This chain joins TRBV11-2 and TRBJ2-1, with TRBD2 identical over 8 bases. CDR1 and CDR2 (germline): SGHAT, FQNNGV. This CDR3 is 13 amino acids long.

This clone was found many times. This rearrangement joins TRBV9 to TRBJ2-3; TRBD2 matches at 8 bases. The CDR3 contains 15 residues. The trim removed 2 bases at V and 2 bases at J, leaving 4 bases unmatched. Looked up from germline, CDR1 is SGDLS and CDR2 is YYNGEE. This CDR3 reads CASSVLAGPTDTQYF. The DNA of the CDR3 is TGTGCCAGCAGCGTTTTAGCGGGACCCACAGATACGCAGTATTTT.

This clone is termed medium-sized. The V and J genes are TRBV4-3 and TRBJ2-1; 8 positions match TRBD2. V was clipped by 4 bases and J by 14 bases; unmatched bases: 16. Germline CDR1 and CDR2: LGHNA and YSLEER. The CDR3 runs to 15 residues. The CDR3 DNA reads TGCGCCAGCAGCCCCCGGACTAGCTCCCTCCCAGGTGAGTTCTTC. This translates into CASSPRTSSLPGEFF.

This clone was seen repeatedly, ten times or more. V gene TRBV28 combines with J gene TRBJ1-2; the D gene is possibly TRBD1 (6 bases). Germline lookup yields CDR1 MDHEN and CDR2 SYDVKM. Trimming removed 10 bases from V and 0 bases from J, with 15 bases in between. The CDR3 length is 14 residues. The CDR3 loop is CATEQGPTNYGYTF. In DNA, the CDR3 is TGTGCCACCGAACAGGGACCTACTAACTATGGCTACACCTTC.

This clone was counted ten times or more. This chain links TRBV25-1 with TRBJ1-6, with D unresolved. The ends were cut back, 6 bases at V and 8 bases at J, with 20 bases in the middle. Germline V gives CDR1 MGHDK, CDR2 SYGVNS. The CDR3 sequence is 16 residues long. This CDR3 reads CASSEEGPAGDSPLHF. CDR3 bases: TGTGCCAGCAGCGAAGAGGGCCCGGCTGGTGATTCACCCCTCCACTTT.

This clone has at least ten counts. This chain joins TRBV28 and TRBJ1-6, with a possible D match to TRBD1 (5 bases). The germline V and J ends were trimmed by 2 bases and 8 bases, with 13 bases remaining between them. Germline V gene sequence: CDR1 MDHEN, CDR2 SYDVKM. This CDR3 has 15 residues. CDR3: CASSLPGGDHSPLHF. The CDR3 DNA is TGTGCCAGCAGTTTACCCGGGGGAGATCATTCACCCCTCCACTTT. The complete variable domain, with remaining parts taken from reference TRBV28 and TRBJ1-6, reads DVKVTQSSRYLVKRTGEKVFLECVQDMDHENMFWYRQDPGLGLRLIYFSYDVKMKEKGDIPEGYSVSREKKERFSLILESASTNQTSMYLCASSLPGGDHSPLHFGNGTRLTVT.

The chain couples TRBV25-1 to TRBJ1-6, with TRBD1 matching 9 bases. The CDR3 runs 14 residues. The ends lost 2 bases at V and 9 bases at J; junction bases unmatched: 2. The germline V gene encodes CDR1 MGHDK and CDR2 SYGVNS. The CDR3, as DNA: TGTGCCAGCAGTGAAACAGGGGGCAGTTCACCCCTCCACTTT. Its protein product is CASSETGGSSPLHF. The variable domain in full, with the rest retrieved from reference TRBV25-1 and TRBJ1-6, is EADIYQTPRYLVIGTGKKITLECSQTMGHDKMYWYQQDPGMELHLIHYSYGVNSTEKGDLSSESTVSRIRTEHFPLTLESARPSHTSQYLCASSETGGSSPLHFGNGTRLTVT.

This clone was seen many times. This chain links TRBV28 with TRBJ1-1, with TRBD1 as a possible D gene (5 bases). The CDR3 runs 14 residues. Germline CDR1 reads MDHEN; CDR2 reads SYDVKM. Trimming pared 4 bases from V and 0 bases from J, leaving 9 bases between. CDR3 in DNA: TGTGCCAGCAGTTCGGGGGGGATGAACACTGAAGCTTTCTTT. Translation gives CASSSGGMNTEAFF.

This clone was detected many times. The V call is TRBV27, the J call TRBJ2-1; D is uncertain. Germline CDR1 MNHEY, CDR2 SMNVEV (reference sequence). The CDR3 extends over 13 amino acids. Trimming stripped 0 bases from V and 3 bases from J, with 3 bases between. The CDR3 DNA reads as TGTGCCAGCAGTTTATCTAGCTACAATGAGCAGTTCTTC. Translating it yields CASSLSSYNEQFF.

By its share, this clone is medium-sized (0.01 to 0.1%). The chain employs TRBV7-8 and TRBJ2-1; a weak D match, TRBD2 (5 bases). The ends were cut back, 5 bases at V and 12 bases at J, with 20 bases in the middle. CDR1 and CDR2 from the germline V gene are SGHVS and FQNEAQ. The CDR3 is made up of 14 amino acids. The CDR3, as DNA: TGTGCCAGCAGCCCCCAGGAGGACTTTCGGTGGCAGTTCTTC. Residues: CASSPQEDFRWQFF. The full variable domain, rest sourced from reference TRBV7-8 and TRBJ2-1, is GAGVSQSPRYKVAKRGQDVALRCDPISGHVSLFWYQQALGQGPEFLTYFQNEAQLDKSGLPSDRFFAERPEGSVSTLKIQRTQQEDSAVYLCASSPQEDFRWQFFGPGTRLTVL.

The chain uses TRBV6-1 and TRBJ2-7; 8 bases are shared with TRBD1. The CDR3 contains 15 residues. In germline, CDR1 is MNHNS, CDR2 SASEGT. Trimming took 2 bases from V and 7 from J; bases not matched to a gene: 10. CDR3 residues: CASSELGQAGREQYF. CDR3 DNA sequence: TGTGCCAGCAGTGAACTGGGACAGGCAGGGAGGGAGCAGTACTTC.

At least ten counts were recorded for this clone. V gene TRBV4-3 combines with J gene TRBJ2-6; 12 bases match TRBD2. The V gene end was trimmed by 0 bases and the J gene end by 4 bases; junction bases not matched to a gene: 16. CDR3 size: 22 residues. Germline CDR1 reads LGHNA; CDR2 reads YSLEER. This CDR3 reads CASSQDLIPRLAGATGANVLTF. The CDR3 nucleotides are TGCGCCAGCAGCCAAGATCTTATTCCTCGACTAGCGGGAGCTACCGGGGCCAACGTCCTGACTTTC.

This clone has a count of ten or more. The chain has TRBV7-8 and TRBJ2-7; maybe TRBD1 (6 bases). Trimming removed 1 base at V and 4 bases at J, with 14 bases between. Germline V gene sequence: CDR1 SGHVS, CDR2 FQNEAQ. CDR3 length: 15 residues. In DNA form, the CDR3 reads TGTGCCAGCAGCTTAGTGGATTTGGGGGCTTACGAGCAGTACTTC. Translating gives CASSLVDLGAYEQYF.

This clone was recorded at least ten times. V usage is TRBV6-1 and J usage is TRBJ1-6, with D unclear. V gave up 6 bases and J gave up 7 bases, with 4 bases separating them. Looked up from germline, CDR1 is MNHNS and CDR2 is SASEGT. The CDR3 is 11 amino acids. CDR3 in DNA: TGTGCCAGCAGCAAAAATTCACCCCTCCACTTT. Residues: CASSKNSPLHF.

This clone showed up many times. This rearrangement joins TRBV19 to TRBJ1-2, with D possibly TRBD1 on 5 matching bases. CDR1 and CDR2 from the germline V gene are LNHDA and SQIVND (reference sequence). The CDR3 sequence is 16 residues long. Trimming removed 2 bases at V and 4 bases at J, with 17 bases between. CDR3 sequence: CASSISRGRLGYGYTF. Here the CDR3 DNA reads TGTGCCAGTAGTATATCGAGGGGTCGGCTTGGCTATGGCTACACCTTC.

In its sample, this clone was seen many times. The chain is built from TRBV7-9 and TRBJ1-4, with TRBD1 matching over 7 bases. Germline V gene data show CDR1 as SEHNR and CDR2 as FQNEAQ (reference sequence). V gave up 5 bases and J gave up 5 bases; unmatched junction bases: 11. The CDR3 length is 16 residues. The chain's CDR3 is CASSPVGGRGNEKLFF. Here the CDR3 DNA reads TGTGCCAGCAGCCCGGTCGGCGGCAGGGGGAATGAAAAACTGTTTTTT. Looking up the rest from reference TRBV7-9 and TRBJ1-4 gives the full variable domain: DTGVSQNPRHKITKRGQNVTFRCDPISEHNRLYWYRQTLGQGPEFLTYFQNEAQLEKSRLLSDRFSAERPKGSFSTLEIQRTEQGDSAMYLCASSPVGGRGNEKLFFGSGTQLSVL.

A few counts support this clone. V is TRBV7-7 and J is TRBJ2-5; 10 nucleotides match TRBD2. V was clipped by 3 bases and J by 5 bases; unmatched bases: 3. CDR1 is SSHAT and CDR2 is FNYEAQ in the germline V gene (reference sequence). The CDR3 spans 14 residues. This CDR3 is CASSLDSGGETQYF. In DNA form, the CDR3 reads TGTGCCAGCAGCTTGGATAGCGGGGGGGAGACCCAGTACTTC.

This clone has a handful of counts. The V gene is TRBV5-6, the J gene TRBJ2-3, with D maybe TRBD2 (5 bases). The CDR3 runs to 15 residues. Germline CDR1 reads SGHDT; CDR2 reads YYEEEE. Trimming stripped 0 bases from V and 3 bases from J, with 11 bases between. The CDR3 loop reads CASSLGWRGTDTQYF. CDR3 nucleotide sequence: TGTGCCAGCAGCTTGGGATGGAGAGGGACAGATACGCAGTATTTT. Combining the CDR3 with reference TRBV5-6 and TRBJ2-3 gives the whole variable domain DAGVTQSPTHLIKTRGQQVTLRCSPKSGHDTVSWYQQALGQGPQFIFQYYEEEERQRGNFPDRFSGHQFPNYSSELNVNALLLGDSALYLCASSLGWRGTDTQYFGPGTRLTVL.

The sample holds many counts of this clone. One end of the junction does not line up with germline, which may come from a read error. The chain is built from TRBV19 and TRBJ2-3; 9 positions agree with TRBD2. CDR1 is LNHDA and CDR2 is SQIVND in the germline V gene (reference sequence). The CDR3 totals 14 residues. This CDR3 is CASSGGTSKDTQYF. The CDR3 DNA follows: TGTGCCAGTAGTGGAGGGACTAGCAAAGATACGCAGTATTTT.

This clone was counted at least ten times. The genes are TRBV7-2 and TRBJ2-7; no reliable D call. The CDR3 loop spans 14 amino acids. Per germline, CDR1 SGHTA and CDR2 FQGNSA. The germline V and J ends were trimmed by 1 base and 1 base, with 8 bases remaining between them. This CDR3 is CASSLVGGSYEQYF. DNA of the CDR3: TGTGCCAGCAGCTTAGTCGGCGGATCCTACGAGCAGTACTTC. Drawing the rest from reference TRBV7-2 and TRBJ2-7, the complete variable domain is GAGVSQSPSNKVTEKGKDVELRCDPISGHTALYWYRQSLGQGLEFLIYFQGNSAPDKSGLPSDRFSAERTGGSVSTLTIQRTQQEDSAVYLCASSLVGGSYEQYFGPGTRLTVT.

This clone is large (0.1 to 1%). The gene calls are TRBV7-9 and TRBJ1-1; D not certain. The length of the CDR3 is 17 residues. CDR1 and CDR2 (germline): SEHNR, FQNEAQ (reference sequence). V was clipped by 0 bases and J by 1 base, with 15 bases between them. CDR3 protein: CASSLARLRATNTEAFF. For the CDR3, the DNA is TGTGCCAGCAGCTTAGCAAGACTTAGAGCCACGAACACTGAAGCTTTCTTT.